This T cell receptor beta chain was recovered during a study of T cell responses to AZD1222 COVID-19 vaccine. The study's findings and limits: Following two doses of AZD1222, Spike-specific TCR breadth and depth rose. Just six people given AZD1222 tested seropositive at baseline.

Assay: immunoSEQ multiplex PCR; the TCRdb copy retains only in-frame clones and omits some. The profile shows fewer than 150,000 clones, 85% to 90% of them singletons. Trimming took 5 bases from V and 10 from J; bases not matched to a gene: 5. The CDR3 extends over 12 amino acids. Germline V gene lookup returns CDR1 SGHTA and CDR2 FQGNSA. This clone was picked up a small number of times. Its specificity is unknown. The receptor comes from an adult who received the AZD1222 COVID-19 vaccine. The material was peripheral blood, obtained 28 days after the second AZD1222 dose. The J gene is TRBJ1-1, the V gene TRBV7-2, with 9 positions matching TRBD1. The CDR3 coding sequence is TGTGCCAGCAGCCCGCCGACAGGGGGAGCTTTCTTT. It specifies CASSPPTGGAFF. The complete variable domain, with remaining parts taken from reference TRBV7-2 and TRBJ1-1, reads GAGVSQSPSNKVTEKGKDVELRCDPISGHTALYWYRQSLGQGLEFLIYFQGNSAPDKSGLPSDRFSAERTGGSVSTLTIQRTQQEDSAVYLCASSPPTGGAFFGQGTRLTVV.